This T cell receptor (beta chain) comes out of a study of T-cell memory formation after mild COVID-19. Constant-segment primers and 5'RACE yielded cDNA libraries for TCR alpha and TCR beta, each carrying sample barcodes and UMIs. TCRdb reanalysed the 5' RACE reads using MiXCR and keeps one entry per CDR3 protein. The top ten clones hold around 10% of a sample with around 200,000 distinct CDR3 sequences, 27% of them seen once. This clonotype was seen only a few times. Looked up from germline, CDR1 is KGHSH and CDR2 is LQKENI. Trimming stripped 3 bases from V and 1 base from J, with 10 bases between. This CDR3 is 15 amino acids long.

The sequenced material came from PBMCs or a T cell subset sorted from them (not recorded which). The clonotype was recovered from an adult woman who had mild COVID-19 (a few samples of this study predate the infection). Cell type and time point are not known. The rearrangement joins TRBV18 to TRBJ1-5; no firm D call. The CDR3: CASSPGRPSNQPQHF. As DNA, the CDR3 is TGTGCCAGCTCACCCGGACGGCCCAGCAATCAGCCCCAGCATTTT.